This TCR beta chain originates from a study of Graves' ophthalmopathy and Graves' hyperthyroidism. Looking at the study overall: In this cohort's terms, stable hyperthyroidism meant no ophthalmopathy by 18 months of follow-up.

Patients were diagnosed from clinical symptoms, serum thyroxine, TRAb, thyroid ultrasound and orbital computed tomography. Using RNA transcripts, the TCR beta CDR3 regions were amplified. RT-PCR with HTBI primers came first, then second-round multiplex PCR. TCRdb recomputed calls from the multiplex PCR reads with MiXCR, one row per CDR3 protein. The table lists a few hundred thousand distinct CDR3 sequences, just under 40% of them singletons, with about 4.6% in the top ten. J was trimmed by 2 bases and V by 10 bases; bases with no gene match: 12. Germline V gives CDR1 SNHLY, CDR2 FYNNEI. The CDR3 extends over 15 amino acids.

The sequence was collected from an adult man with Graves' hyperthyroidism. J is TRBJ2-3 and V is TRBV2, with TRBD2 identical over 7 bases. Specimen: peripheral blood or thyroid tissue (not recorded which). DNA of the CDR3: TGTGCCATTTCCCCAGGGACTACAATCACAGATACGCAGTATTTT. Translation: CAISPGTTITDTQYF.